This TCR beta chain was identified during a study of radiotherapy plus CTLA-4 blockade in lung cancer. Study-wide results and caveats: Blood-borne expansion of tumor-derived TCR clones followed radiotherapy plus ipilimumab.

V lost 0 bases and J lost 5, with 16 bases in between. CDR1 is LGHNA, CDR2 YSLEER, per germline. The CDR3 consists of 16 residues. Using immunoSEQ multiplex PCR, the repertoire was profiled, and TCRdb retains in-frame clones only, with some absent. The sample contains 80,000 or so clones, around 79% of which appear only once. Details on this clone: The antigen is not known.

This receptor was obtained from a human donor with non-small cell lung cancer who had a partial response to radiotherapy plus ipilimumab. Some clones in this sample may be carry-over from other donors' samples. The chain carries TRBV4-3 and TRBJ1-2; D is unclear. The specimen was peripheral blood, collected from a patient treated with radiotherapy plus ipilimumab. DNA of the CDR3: TGCGCCAGCAGCCAAGATCGAGCGGGGATAGGTTATGGCTACACCTTC. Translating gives CASSQDRAGIGYGYTF.